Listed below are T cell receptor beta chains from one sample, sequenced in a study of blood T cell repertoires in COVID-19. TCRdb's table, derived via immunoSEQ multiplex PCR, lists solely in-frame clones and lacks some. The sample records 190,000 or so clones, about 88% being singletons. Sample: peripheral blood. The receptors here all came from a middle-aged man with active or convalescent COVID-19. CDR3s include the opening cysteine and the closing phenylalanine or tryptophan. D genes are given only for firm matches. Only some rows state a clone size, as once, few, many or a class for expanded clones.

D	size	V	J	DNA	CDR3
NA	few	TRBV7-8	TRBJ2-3	TGTGCCAGCAGCTCGGATCTAGCGTATAGCACAGATACGCAGTATTTT	CASSSDLAYSTDTQYF
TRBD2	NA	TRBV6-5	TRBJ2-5	TGTGCCAGCAGGGCCGGACTAGCGCAAGAGACCCAGTACTTC	CASRAGLAQETQYF
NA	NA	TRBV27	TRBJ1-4	TGTGCCAGCAGTTTATCACGGGGGGACACCGCGAGGGAAAAACTGTTTTTT	CASSLSRGDTAREKLFF
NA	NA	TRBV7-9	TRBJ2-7	TGTGCCAGCAGCTTAAACAGATACGAGCAGTACTTC	CASSLNRYEQYF
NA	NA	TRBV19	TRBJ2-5	TGTGCCAGTAGTCCTCGACGGTCCGGGGAGATCCAGTACTTC	CASSPRRSGEIQYF
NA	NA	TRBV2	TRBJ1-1	TGTGCCAGCAGTGAAACAGGGTGGAACACTGAAGCTTTCTTT	CASSETGWNTEAFF
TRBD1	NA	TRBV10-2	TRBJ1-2	TGCGCCAGCAGTCACGCGGGGACAGAAAACTATGGCTACACCTTC	CASSHAGTENYGYTF
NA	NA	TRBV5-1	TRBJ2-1	TGCGCCAGCAGCTTGGGCGACAGTAACAATGAGCAGTTCTTC	CASSLGDSNNEQFF
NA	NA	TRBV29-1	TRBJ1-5	TGCAGCGTTGAATGGGGGCCAGGGAGTAATCAGCCCCAGCATTTT	CSVEWGPGSNQPQHF
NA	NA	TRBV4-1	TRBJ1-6	TGCGCCAGCACCTTATCTACGTCCGTAAGAGTTAATTCACCCCTCCACTTT	CASTLSTSVRVNSPLHF
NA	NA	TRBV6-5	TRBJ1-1	TGTGCCAGCAGCCGGGTGAACACTGAAGCTTTCTTT	CASSRVNTEAFF
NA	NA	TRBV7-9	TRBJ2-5	TGTGCCAGCAGCTTACAGGGGGAGACCCAGTACTTC	CASSLQGETQYF
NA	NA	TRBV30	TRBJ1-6	TGTGCCTGGAGAGGGGTGAGCTATAATTCACCCCTCCACTTT	CAWRGVSYNSPLHF
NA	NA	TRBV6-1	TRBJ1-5	TGTGCCAGCAGTGGCGGCCCCGGACAGAGCAATCAGCCCCAGCATTTT	CASSGGPGQSNQPQHF
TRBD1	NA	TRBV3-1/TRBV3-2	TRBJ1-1	TGTGCCAGCAGCCAAGGGACAGGGGGGAACACTGAAGCTTTCTTT	CASSQGTGGNTEAFF
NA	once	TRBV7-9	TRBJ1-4	TGTGCCAGCAGCTTCAGGGGCGGTGAAAAACTGTTTTTT	CASSFRGGEKLFF
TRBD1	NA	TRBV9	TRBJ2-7	TGTGCCAGCAGCGTAGGGACAGGGGCCTACGAGCAGTACTTC	CASSVGTGAYEQYF
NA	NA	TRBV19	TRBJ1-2	TGTGCCAGTAGTACGCCACAGGTCAGGAGGGATGGCTACACCTTC	CASSTPQVRRDGYTF
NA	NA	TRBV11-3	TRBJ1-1	TGTGCCAGCAGCTTGTCTTTGGGGGGACTAAACACTGAAGCTTTCTTT	CASSLSLGGLNTEAFF
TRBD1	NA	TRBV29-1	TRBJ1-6	TGCAGCGTTGAAATGGTGGGACAGGGGAATTCACCCCTCCACTTT	CSVEMVGQGNSPLHF
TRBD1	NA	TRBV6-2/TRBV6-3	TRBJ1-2	TGTGCCAGCAGTGGGGACAGGAGGCTCTATGGCTACACCTTC	CASSGDRRLYGYTF
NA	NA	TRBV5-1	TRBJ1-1	TGCGCCAGCAGCTTGGTAGTGGTAGGGGTCTCTGAAGCTTTCTTT	CASSLVVVGVSEAFF
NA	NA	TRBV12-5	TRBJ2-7	TGTGCTAGTGGCACTTTTGCGGGGGCTTACGAGCAGTACTTC	CASGTFAGAYEQYF
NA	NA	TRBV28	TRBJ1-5	TGTGCCAGCGTCCCTCGGGCAGGGTATCAGCCCCAGCATTTT	CASVPRAGYQPQHF
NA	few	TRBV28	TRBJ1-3	TGTGCCAGCAGTGCCGGGACAATATTTCGTGCCATATATTTT	CASSAGTIFRAIYF
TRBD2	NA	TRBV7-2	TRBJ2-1	TGTGCCAGCAGCCAGAGCGGGGGGCTATACAATGAGCAGTTCTTC	CASSQSGGLYNEQFF
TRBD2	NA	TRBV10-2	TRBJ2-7	TGCGCCAGTATGGATAGCGGGGGGTCTTTCTACGAGCAGTACTTC	CASMDSGGSFYEQYF
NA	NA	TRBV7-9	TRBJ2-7	TGTGCCAGCAGCTTAGCGCACAGGGCCTACGAGCAGTACTTC	CASSLAHRAYEQYF
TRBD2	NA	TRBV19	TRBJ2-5	TGTGCCAGTTCCGGGACTAGCGGGGACCGGTTGCAAGAGACCCAGTACTTC	CASSGTSGDRLQETQYF
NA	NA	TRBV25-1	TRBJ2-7	TGTGCCAGCAAACCCCCGGGCAGGGCCCCCTACGAGCAGTACTTC	CASKPPGRAPYEQYF
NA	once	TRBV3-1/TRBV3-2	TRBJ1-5	TGTGCCAGCAGCCAAGAAGGGGTACGGGGAGGTCAGCCCCAGCATTTT	CASSQEGVRGGQPQHF
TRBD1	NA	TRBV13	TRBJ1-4	TGTGCCAGCAGCTTAGCACGTTTTGGGGGACAGCCTAATGAAAAACTGTTTTTT	CASSLARFGGQPNEKLFF
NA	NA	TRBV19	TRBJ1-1	TGTGCCAGTAGTATAGCCACGAGGACTGAAGCTTTCTTT	CASSIATRTEAFF
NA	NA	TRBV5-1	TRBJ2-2	TGCGCCAGCAGCTTGGCTGGGCAGACCGGGGAGCTGTTTTTT	CASSLAGQTGELFF
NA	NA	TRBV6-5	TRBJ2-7	TGTGCCAGCAGAACCGGGATTCTCTACGAGCAGTACTTC	CASRTGILYEQYF
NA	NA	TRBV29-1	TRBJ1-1	TGCACTGCTCTAGACACTGAAGCTTTCTTT	CTALDTEAFF
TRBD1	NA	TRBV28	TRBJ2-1	TGTGCCAGCAACACAGGGGGGCACTACAATGAGCAGTTCTTC	CASNTGGHYNEQFF
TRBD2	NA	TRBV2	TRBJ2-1	TGTGCCAGCAGTAGGACTAGCGGGGGGAGGAATGAGCAGTTCTTC	CASSRTSGGRNEQFF
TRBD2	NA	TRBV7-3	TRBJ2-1	TGTGCCAGCAGCCTCCTAACGCGGGGGGGTGAGCAGTTCTTC	CASSLLTRGGEQFF
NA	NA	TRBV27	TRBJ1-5	TGTGCCAGCAGTTTAACCGGGGACAACGGTCAGCCCCAGCATTTT	CASSLTGDNGQPQHF
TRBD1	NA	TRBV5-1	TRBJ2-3	TGCGCCAGCAGCTCCGGGACAGGGGGCGGCACAGATACGCAGTATTTT	CASSSGTGGGTDTQYF
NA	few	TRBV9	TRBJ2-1	TGTGCCAGCAGCGTAGTAGGAGGGAGCTCCTACAATGAGCAGTTCTTC	CASSVVGGSSYNEQFF
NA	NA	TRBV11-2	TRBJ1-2	TGTGCCAGCAGCACCCTCGCGGGGGCTCTCTATGGCTACACCTTC	CASSTLAGALYGYTF
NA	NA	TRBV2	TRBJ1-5	TGTGCCAGCAGTGGCTTATGGGGGGGCGCCTCCAATAATCAGCCCCAGCATTTT	CASSGLWGGASNNQPQHF